The 32 T cell receptor beta chains below all came from one sample that was sequenced in a study of blood T cell repertoires in COVID-19. Only in-frame clones appear in the TCRdb table, and some are missing; sequencing was by immunoSEQ multiplex PCR. The sample carries about 180,000 clones, around 85% recorded once. The sequencing sample was made of peripheral blood. These receptor sequences come from a man between 65 and 85 years old with active or convalescent COVID-19.

The table lists this clone with a count of one. V gene TRBV6-5 combines with J gene TRBJ1-1, with D perhaps matching TRBD1 (6 bases). V was clipped by 3 bases and J by 1 base, with 12 bases between them. CDR1 MNHEY and CDR2 SVGAGI come from the germline V gene. The CDR3 length is 15 residues. The DNA for the CDR3 is TGTGCCAGCAGTTATCGGGGGGCACGGAACACTGAAGCTTTCTTT. Translated: CASSYRGARNTEAFF.

This rearrangement joins TRBV5-1 to TRBJ1-1, with D possibly matching TRBD1 (5 bases). Between the trimmed V and J ends, which lost 4 bases and 4 bases, there was a span of 11 bases. Germline V gene sequence: CDR1 SGHRS, CDR2 YFSETQ. The CDR3 totals 13 residues. As DNA, the CDR3 is TGCGCCAGCAGCCGTTTGGGGGGCACTGAAGCTTTCTTT. Translated, it gives CASSRLGGTEAFF.

The chain has TRBV15 and TRBJ1-5; no reliable D call. The CDR3 spans 13 residues. The V and J ends lost 1 base and 7 bases respectively, with 8 bases between them. Germline V gene data show CDR1 as LNHNV and CDR2 as YYDKDF (reference sequence). CDR3 loop: CATSRGARQPQHF. CDR3 bases: TGTGCCACCAGCAGAGGGGCCCGACAGCCCCAGCATTTT. Complete variable domain (other parts from reference TRBV15 and TRBJ1-5): DAMVIQNPRYQVTQFGKPVTLSCSQTLNHNVMYWYQQKSSQAPKLLFHYYDKDFNNEADTPDNFQSRRPNTSFCFLDIRSPGLGDTAMYLCATSRGARQPQHFGDGTRLSIL.

V and J are TRBV18 and TRBJ1-2; D might be TRBD1 (5 bases). Germline V gene sequence: CDR1 KGHSH, CDR2 LQKENI. The CDR3 length is 12 residues. The V and J ends lost 3 bases and 7 bases respectively, with 9 bases between them. The CDR3 is CASSPVGGGYTF. The CDR3 region has the DNA TGTGCCAGCTCACCGGTCGGGGGTGGCTACACCTTC.

CDR3 DNA: TGTGCCAGCAGCGAGGGGACAGGGCCAGCCCAGCATTTT. As protein: CASSEGTGPAQHF. The chain uses TRBV28 and TRBJ1-5; 9 bases map to TRBD1. J gave up 11 bases and V 6 bases, and 8 bases lay outside the gene matches. CDR3 length: 13 amino acids. Germline V gene sequence: CDR1 MDHEN, CDR2 SYDVKM.

The chain links TRBV30 to TRBJ1-2, with TRBD1 matching 8 bases. V was clipped by 2 bases and J by 5 bases; unmatched bases: 7. The CDR3 length is 14 residues. Germline assignment: CDR1 GTSNPN and CDR2 SVGIG (reference sequence). CDR3 sequence reads: CAWSRARGLYGYTF. DNA for the CDR3: TGTGCCTGGAGTCGAGCCAGGGGGCTTTATGGCTACACCTTC.

This clone has only one observation. The J gene is TRBJ1-4, the V gene TRBV19; 11 nucleotides match TRBD1. Germline V gives CDR1 LNHDA, CDR2 SQIVND (reference sequence). V lost 6 bases to trimming and J lost 0 bases; unmatched junction nucleotides: 3. The CDR3 is 16 amino acids. Here the CDR3 reads CASRGDRGTTNEKLFF. The CDR3 DNA is TGTGCCAGTAGGGGGGACAGGGGGACAACTAATGAAAAACTGTTTTTT.

J is TRBJ1-6 and V is TRBV5-1, with D possibly being TRBD1 (5 bases). Deletions cut 0 bases from V and 7 bases from J, with 11 bases between. Germline lookup yields CDR1 SGHRS and CDR2 YFSETQ. The CDR3 length is 15 residues. The chain's CDR3 is CASSLGGRGNSPLHF. CDR3 nucleotide sequence: TGCGCCAGCAGCTTGGGCGGCCGGGGGAATTCACCCCTCCACTTT.

The J gene is TRBJ1-5, the V gene TRBV6-5; 10 bases align to TRBD1. The junction had 3 bases not matched to a gene; V was cut back by 4 bases and J by 6 bases. Germline assignment: CDR1 MNHEY and CDR2 SVGAGI. This CDR3 region has 14 residues. The CDR3 is CASSSGQGFQPQHF. Here the CDR3 DNA reads TGTGCCAGCAGTTCGGGACAGGGGTTTCAGCCCCAGCATTTT.

The chain uses TRBV6-5 and TRBJ2-3, with TRBD2 matching over 8 bases. V was clipped by 2 bases and J by 4 bases; unmatched bases: 5. The CDR3 totals 15 residues. Germline loops: CDR1 MNHEY, CDR2 SVGAGI. CDR3 sequence: CASSYNGRVADTQYF. The CDR3 DNA is TGTGCCAGCAGTTACAACGGGAGGGTCGCAGATACGCAGTATTTT.

This chain joins TRBV20-1 and TRBJ1-5; 8 nucleotides align to TRBD1. Germline-derived CDR1 and CDR2 are DFQATT and SNEGSKA (reference sequence). The CDR3 is 16 amino acids. The V gene end was trimmed by 3 bases and the J gene end by 6 bases; junction bases not matched to a gene: 13. The CDR3: CSASLGPGQVSQPQHF. CDR3 in DNA: TGCAGTGCTAGTCTAGGACCGGGACAGGTTAGTCAGCCCCAGCATTTT.

The J gene is TRBJ1-1, the V gene TRBV6-2 or TRBV6-3; 10 bases are a match to TRBD1. Germline V gene data show CDR1 as MNHEY and CDR2 as SVGEGT. The CDR3 sequence is 16 residues long. Trimming removed 3 bases from V and 6 bases from J; junction bases left unmatched: 10. CDR3 residues: CASSYLTGGLVSEAFF. The CDR3 coding sequence is TGTGCCAGCAGTTATCTGACAGGGGGCCTCGTATCTGAAGCTTTCTTT.

The rearrangement links TRBV28 to TRBJ1-1, with D possibly TRBD1 on 5 matching bases. Trimming left V 7 bases short and J 5 bases short, with 17 bases between. The CDR3 consists of 14 residues. The V gene's germline CDR1 is MDHEN and CDR2 SYDVKM. The CDR3 DNA reads TGTGCCAGCATCCCCGGTGGGGCTAGGACTGAAGCTTTCTTT. This translates into CASIPGGARTEAFF.

The chain has TRBV24-1 and TRBJ2-1; 11 positions agree with TRBD1. CDR1 KGHDR and CDR2 SFDVKD come from the germline V gene. The length of the CDR3 is 15 residues. V lost 5 bases, J lost 5 bases, and 4 bases stayed unmatched. In nucleotides, the CDR3 is TGTGCCACCAGTGCGGGACAGGGGGAGAACAATGAGCAGTTCTTC. This sequence encodes CATSAGQGENNEQFF.

This clone appeared many times. This sample also contains other DNA sequences that code for the same CDR3. The genes are TRBV18 and TRBJ1-1; 8 nucleotides agree with TRBD1. The CDR3 totals 13 residues. The V gene end was trimmed by 6 bases and the J gene end by 1 base; junction bases not matched to a gene: 1. Germline V CDR1 and CDR2: KGHSH, LQKENI. CDR3 nucleotides: TGTGCCAGCTCGGGACAGGCGAACACTGAAGCTTTCTTT. It encodes CASSGQANTEAFF.

The gene calls are TRBV29-1 and TRBJ2-2; D remains ambiguous. Germline lookup yields CDR1 SQVTM and CDR2 ANQGSEA. This CDR3 has 12 amino acids. Trimming removed 4 bases at V and 4 bases at J, with 7 bases between. The CDR3 DNA sequence: TGCAGCGTTGCTTCTAGCACCGGGGAGCTGTTTTTT. This translates into CSVASSTGELFF.

The rearrangement uses TRBV29-1 and TRBJ2-7; possibly TRBD2 for D (5 bases). Trimming took off 6 bases at V and 2 bases at J, with 14 bases between the two ends. Germline CDR1 is SQVTM and CDR2 is ANQGSEA. The CDR3 covers 13 residues. This chain's CDR3 is CSVARTGTYEQYF. CDR3 sequence (DNA): TGCAGCGTAGCTCGGACTGGGACCTACGAGCAGTACTTC.

V gene TRBV16 combines with J gene TRBJ2-2; D call uncertain. Trimming pared 1 base from V and 2 bases from J, leaving 8 bases between. Looked up from germline, CDR1 is KGHSY and CDR2 is FQNENV. The CDR3 extends over 15 amino acids. This CDR3 reads CASSQYNTNTGELFF. CDR3 nucleotide sequence: TGTGCCAGCAGCCAATATAACACCAACACCGGGGAGCTGTTTTTT.

The chain recombines TRBV6-5 with TRBJ1-1; no clear D. The CDR3 is 13 residues long. The germline gives CDR1 MNHEY, CDR2 SVGAGI. V was shortened by 4 bases and J by 9 bases, with 15 bases between the two germline ends. CDR3 nucleotide sequence: TGTGCCAGCAGTTCCCCCGGCGGAAAGAAAGCTTTCTTT. Amino acid sequence: CASSSPGGKKAFF.

The J gene is TRBJ1-5, the V gene TRBV3-1 (or the pseudogene TRBV3-2); D remains ambiguous. The germline V and J ends were trimmed by 1 base and 7 bases, with 14 bases remaining between them. The CDR3 loop spans 15 amino acids. The V gene's germline CDR1 is LGHDT and CDR2 YNNKEL (reference sequence). CDR3 DNA: TGTGCCAGCAGCCAAGCCCCGGGTGGAGGGCAGCCCCAGCATTTT. It specifies CASSQAPGGGQPQHF.

This chain joins TRBV2 and TRBJ2-7, with D possibly matching TRBD2 (5 bases). This CDR3 comprises 14 residues. Between the trimmed V and J ends, which lost 6 bases and 3 bases, there was a span of 15 bases. The germline V gene has CDR1 SNHLY and CDR2 FYNNEI. This CDR3 reads CASSDGLADYEQYF. The CDR3 DNA reads TGTGCCAGCAGCGATGGACTCGCGGACTACGAGCAGTACTTC.

This sequence joins TRBV13 and TRBJ1-1, with D possibly matching TRBD1 (6 bases). From germline, CDR1 is PRHDT and CDR2 FYEKMQ (reference sequence). This CDR3 contains 17 residues. V lost 5 bases, J lost 4 bases, and 23 bases lay in between. This chain's CDR3 is CASSARGAAIVGTEAFF. For the CDR3, the DNA is TGTGCCAGCAGCGCCCGGGGGGCAGCTATAGTAGGCACTGAAGCTTTCTTT. Using reference TRBV13 and TRBJ1-1 for the parts outside the CDR3, the full variable domain is AAGVIQSPRHLIKEKRETATLKCYPIPRHDTVYWYQQGPGQDPQFLISFYEKMQSDKGSIPDRFSAQQFSDYHSELNMSSLELGDSALYFCASSARGAAIVGTEAFFGQGTRLTVV.

This chain connects TRBV4-1 to TRBJ1-1, with D perhaps TRBD1 (5 bases). V lost 4 bases, J lost 4 bases, and 19 bases lay in between. The CDR3 consists of 16 residues. The V gene's germline CDR1 is MGHRA and CDR2 YSYEKL. The CDR3 region is CASSRSSRAGGTEAFF. Here the CDR3 DNA reads TGCGCCAGCAGCCGATCCAGCCGGGCGGGGGGCACTGAAGCTTTCTTT.

This clone was detected only once. This chain links TRBV7-2 with TRBJ2-5; D gene uncertain. Trimming took 3 bases from V and 1 from J, leaving 9 bases between them. Germline values: CDR1 SGHTA, CDR2 FQGNSA. There are 14 residues in the CDR3. The CDR3 reads CASSFAAIQETQYF. The CDR3 DNA sequence: TGTGCCAGCAGCTTCGCGGCAATCCAAGAGACCCAGTACTTC.

For this clone: An end of the junction differs from the germline gene, which may be a read error. The J gene is TRBJ2-7, the V gene TRBV29-1, with 8 nucleotides matching TRBD2. Germline CDR1 and CDR2: SQVTM and ANQGSEA. The CDR3 covers 11 residues. This chain's CDR3 is CSVEGVAGSSF. The DNA for the CDR3 is TGCAGCGTTGAAGGAGTAGCGGGGTCTAGCTTC.

In nucleotides, the CDR3 is TGCGCCAGCAGCCCGGACAGGGACGAAGGGATGAACACTGAAGCTTTCTTT. It translates to CASSPDRDEGMNTEAFF. This chain connects TRBV23-1 to TRBJ1-1; 8 bases are a match to TRBD1. TRBV23-1 is marked as an open reading frame, function uncertain. J gave up 0 bases and V 6 bases, and 12 bases lay outside the gene matches. CDR3 length: 17 amino acids.

This chain joins TRBV3-1 (or the pseudogene TRBV3-2) and TRBJ1-2, with 8 bases aligning to TRBD1. CDR1 and CDR2 from the germline V gene are LGHDT and YNNKEL (reference sequence). The CDR3 is made up of 15 amino acids. V lost 3 bases to trimming and J lost 5 bases; unmatched junction nucleotides: 8. CDR3 DNA: TGTGCCAGCAGCCAGGGGACAGGTCCACCTTATGGCTACACCTTC. This sequence encodes CASSQGTGPPYGYTF.

This chain links TRBV28 with TRBJ2-7, with D possibly matching TRBD2 (6 bases). The CDR3 has 17 amino acids. CDR1 MDHEN and CDR2 SYDVKM come from the germline V gene. Trimming took 5 bases from V and 4 from J, leaving 24 bases between them. The DNA for the CDR3 is TGTGCCAGCAGTGTCCGGGACTTCCTCAGCTTTGAATACGAGCAGTACTTC. Its translation: CASSVRDFLSFEYEQYF.

The CDR3 is CASSRDRGFYNEQFF. The CDR3 region has the DNA TGTGCCAGTAGTAGAGACAGGGGATTTTACAATGAGCAGTTCTTC. This chain joins TRBV19 and TRBJ2-1; TRBD1 agrees at 8 bases. Germline loops: CDR1 LNHDA, CDR2 SQIVND (reference sequence). The CDR3 is 15 residues long. The ends lost 4 bases at V and 4 bases at J; junction bases unmatched: 6.

The chain employs TRBV7-9 and TRBJ2-7, with 11 bases fitting TRBD2. Losses at the gene ends were 4 bases for V and 3 bases for J; bases not matched to a gene: 2. Germline CDR1 reads SEHNR; CDR2 reads FQNEAQ (reference sequence). This CDR3 spans 14 amino acids. CDR3 amino acids: CASSSSGGNYEQYF. DNA for the CDR3: TGTGCCAGCAGCTCTAGCGGGGGGAACTACGAGCAGTACTTC.

This clone was found once. V gene TRBV6-2 or TRBV6-3 combines with J gene TRBJ2-1; TRBD2 might be the D (5 bases). The V end was cut by 6 bases, the J end by 6 bases, with 15 bases between. The CDR3 is made up of 14 amino acids. Germline CDR1 reads MNHEY; CDR2 reads SVGEGT. Here the CDR3 reads CASSHPPSGNEQFF. The CDR3 DNA reads as TGTGCCAGCAGCCACCCCCCAAGCGGCAATGAGCAGTTCTTC.

The chain links TRBV19 to TRBJ2-2, with 10 bases matching TRBD2. V was clipped by 10 bases and J by 5 bases; unmatched bases: 7. This CDR3 has 14 amino acids. CDR1 and CDR2 from the germline V gene are LNHDA and SQIVND (reference sequence). The CDR3 DNA follows: TGTGCCACCAGGAGCGGGAGGGTTACCGGGGAGCTGTTTTTT. Protein sequence: CATRSGRVTGELFF. The variable domain in full, completed from reference TRBV19 and TRBJ2-2, reads DGGITQSPKYLFRKEGQNVTLSCEQNLNHDAMYWYRQDPGQGLRLIYYSQIVNDFQKGDIAEGYSVSREKKESFPLTVTSAQKNPTAFYLCATRSGRVTGELFFGEGSRLTVL.